This is a list of T cell receptor beta chains from one sample in a study of neurological immune-mediated disorders. TCRdb called the 5' RACE reads again in MiXCR, with one record for every CDR3 protein. This sample yields over 60,000 distinct CDR3 sequences, of which about 5% are seen a single time; less than 2.5% belongs to the top ten. The sequenced material came from PBMCs. The receptors derive from a woman aged 25 to 39 with multiple sclerosis. Both conserved end residues are part of each CDR3. Each record gives: D gene, clone size, J gene, V gene, CDR3 protein, CDR3 DNA. A D gene is named only where the DNA matches it firmly. A row's size may be missing; if present it is once, few, many or a size class.

TRBD2 | - | TRBJ2-7 | TRBV3-1 | CASSSGGPGRQQYF | TGTGCCAGCAGCTCGGGAGGCCCGGGCAGGCAGCAGTACTTC
- | many | TRBJ1-1 | TRBV12-3/TRBV12-4 | CASTSALRNTEAFF | TGTGCCAGCACTTCGGCCTTGCGGAACACTGAAGCTTTCTTT
- | few | TRBJ2-3 | TRBV7-8 | CASSSGGDTQYF | TGTGCCAGCAGCTCTGGGGGGGATACGCAGTATTTT
TRBD2 | - | TRBJ2-3 | TRBV5-1 | CASSLELAGGFQADTQYF | TGCGCCAGCAGCTTGGAACTAGCGGGAGGGTTCCAGGCAGATACGCAGTATTTT
- | - | TRBJ1-2 | TRBV18 | CASSSRRDDGYTF | TGTGCCAGCTCGAGCCGCCGGGACGATGGCTACACCTTC
- | many | TRBJ2-1 | TRBV5-1 | CASSLVALRGDPNNEQFF | TGCGCCAGCAGCTTGGTGGCTCTCCGGGGCGATCCGAACAATGAGCAGTTCTTC
TRBD2 | many | TRBJ2-1 | TRBV12-3/TRBV12-4 | CASSSTGGRFNEQFF | TGTGCCAGCAGTTCCACCGGGGGGAGGTTCAATGAGCAGTTCTTC
- | many | TRBJ1-5 | TRBV5-1 | CASSTGRDQPQHF | TGCGCCAGCAGCACGGGGAGGGATCAGCCCCAGCATTTT
TRBD2 | - | TRBJ2-1 | TRBV5-5 | CASTPLGLADLYNEQFF | TGTGCCAGCACCCCTCTGGGACTAGCGGACCTTTACAATGAGCAGTTCTTC
TRBD2 | many | TRBJ2-3 | TRBV6-5 | CASSPREGDTQYF | TGTGCCAGCAGTCCCCGGGAGGGTGATACGCAGTATTTT
- | many | TRBJ2-3 | TRBV7-2 | CASSLAGSGTQYF | TGTGCCAGCTCTCTGGCCGGTTCGGGTACGCAGTATTTT